This TCR beta chain was retrieved from a study of CD8+CD57+ T cells in acquired aplastic anemia. Genomic DNA templated the TCR beta VDJ and CDR3 profiling. MiXCR, run by TCRdb on the reads, gives a single entry per CDR3 protein. The sample has more than 150,000 distinct CDR3 sequences; less than 60% are singletons. The CDR3 sequence is 14 residues long. J lost 5 bases, V lost 9 bases, and 7 bases had no gene match. The V gene's germline CDR1 is SNHLY and CDR2 FYNNEI. Patients chosen for sequencing had CD8+CD57+ cells that had expanded, as shown by flow cytometry. Sequencing was carried out using sorted CD4+, CD8+, or CD8+CD57+ T cells (not recorded which) from PBMCs. This clonotype originated in a human donor with aplastic anemia. The rearrangement links TRBV2 to TRBJ1-4, with 9 nucleotides matching TRBD1. In nucleotides, the CDR3 is TGTGCCAGGACTAGCGGGACAGGGAATGAAAAACTGTTTTTT. Protein: CARTSGTGNEKLFF. The full variable domain, its missing parts supplied by reference TRBV2 and TRBJ1-4, is EPEVTQTPSHQVTQMGQEVILRCVPISNHLYFYWYRQILGQKVEFLVSFYNNEISEKSEIFDDQFSVERPDGSNFTLKIRSTKLEDSAMYFCARTSGTGNEKLFFGSGTQLSVL.